Listed below are T cell receptor beta chains from one sample, sequenced in a study of post-analysis software for immune sequencing data. TCRdb re-called the PCR reads through MiXCR, storing one row per CDR3 protein. The sample has about 770,000 distinct CDR3 sequences, around 45% seen once. Source material: blood. These TCRs come from a girl aged 5 to 17 with multiple sclerosis. Each CDR3 is given with its conserved first and last residue. A D gene is named only where the DNA matches it firmly. Size is stated for part of the rows, as once, few or many counts, or as a class when the clone is expanded.

clone_size d_call j_call v_call cdr3_nt cdr3_aa
NA TRBD1 TRBJ1-1 TRBV7-8 TGTGCCAGCAGCCTAAGGGACAGGGGGATTGTGAACACTGAAGCTTTCTTT CASSLRDRGIVNTEAFF
few TRBD1 TRBJ2-7 TRBV7-2 TGTGCCAGCAGAAGTTCCAGGGGGCCTGAAACCTACGAGCAGTACTTC CASRSSRGPETYEQYF
NA TRBD1 TRBJ1-2 TRBV12-3/TRBV12-4 TGTGCCAGCAGTTTAGCGCGGGCGTCAGGGGGTCATGGCTACACCTTC CASSLARASGGHGYTF
once TRBD2 TRBJ2-7 TRBV20-1 TGCAGTGCTAGAGAGTTGGCGGGGGGATCCTACGAGCAGTACTTC CSARELAGGSYEQYF
NA NA TRBJ1-1 TRBV7-2 TGTGCCAGCAGCTTAGTACCCAGGGCCACTGAAGCTTTCTTT CASSLVPRATEAFF
NA TRBD2 TRBJ2-1 TRBV20-1 TGCAGTGCTGCCCCCAAGCGGGAGGGCCAGCGGAATGAGCAGTTCTTC CSAAPKREGQRNEQFF
NA TRBD1 TRBJ1-2 TRBV4-3 TGCGCCAGCAGCCCCGGGACAGCGGGAAAGTATGGCTACACCTTC CASSPGTAGKYGYTF
NA TRBD1 TRBJ1-5 TRBV6-6 TGTGCCAGCAGTTACACACAGGGGGTAGGGCAGCCCCAGCATTTT CASSYTQGVGQPQHF
many NA TRBJ2-1 TRBV24-1 TGTGCCACCAGTGAGCTTGACAGTTTCAATGAGCAGTTCTTC CATSELDSFNEQFF
few NA TRBJ2-4 TRBV25-1 TGTGCCAGCACTCCCGAAAGGGGGGGCGCGGGCATTCAGTACTTC CASTPERGGAGIQYF
NA TRBD2 TRBJ2-5 TRBV4-2 TGTGCCAGCAGCCAAGATCGGACTAGCGGTCAAGAGACCCAGTACTTC CASSQDRTSGQETQYF
NA NA TRBJ2-7 TRBV12-3/TRBV12-4 TGTGCCAGCAGTTTAGTGACTTCCAGGACGTTTTACGAGCAGTACTTC CASSLVTSRTFYEQYF
few NA TRBJ2-1 TRBV7-2 TGTGCCAGCAGCGCCCAGCGGCCCTACAATGAGCAGTTCTTC CASSAQRPYNEQFF
once TRBD2 TRBJ2-4 TRBV12-3/TRBV12-4 TGTGCCAGCACCGGGGGGATCTTAGCCAAAAACATTCAGTACTTC CASTGGILAKNIQYF
NA TRBD2 TRBJ2-7 TRBV20-1 TGCAGTGCTAGCCCCAGCGGGAAAAGTCCCTACGAGCAGTACTTC CSASPSGKSPYEQYF
NA NA TRBJ2-5 TRBV3-1 TGTGCCAGCAGCCAAGGTACAGCCGATGGGGAGACCCAGTACTTC CASSQGTADGETQYF
NA NA TRBJ1-5 TRBV29-1 TGCAGCGTTCAAGACGGGGATCAGCCCCAGCATTTT CSVQDGDQPQHF
few NA TRBJ2-1 TRBV7-6 TGTGCCAGCAGCTTAGCGCCTGGCGGACTGGAGGAGCAGTTCTTC CASSLAPGGLEEQFF
NA NA TRBJ2-5 TRBV20-1 TGCAGTGCTACGGACCAGAGTAGGGCGGAGACCCAGTACTTC CSATDQSRAETQYF
NA TRBD1 TRBJ2-1 TRBV4-1 TGCGCCAGCAGCCAAGATTCTGGGACAGGGAGGACCCTTGTGGATGAGCAGTTCTTC CASSQDSGTGRTLVDEQFF
few NA TRBJ2-3 TRBV11-2 TGTGCCAGCAGTACCGGAGCGCTCGCAGATACGCAGTATTTT CASSTGALADTQYF
NA NA TRBJ1-2 TRBV28 TGTGCCAGCAGTTTATTCGCAGACTACTATGGCTACACCTTC CASSLFADYYGYTF
NA TRBD1 TRBJ2-5 TRBV20-1 TGCAGTGCTAGAGATCATGGACAGGCCAGAGGTTGGGCAGAGACCCAGTACTTC CSARDHGQARGWAETQYF
few TRBD2 TRBJ2-1 TRBV24-1 TGTGCCACCAGTCTCGGGAGGGCCAATGAGCAGTTCTTC CATSLGRANEQFF
NA TRBD2 TRBJ2-5 TRBV18 TGTGCCAGCTCACCACGACTAGCGGGAGGAGAAGAGACCCAGTACTTC CASSPRLAGGEETQYF
NA TRBD2 TRBJ2-1 TRBV29-1 TGCAGCGTTGAAGCTAGCGGGAGTGGGCAGTTCTTC CSVEASGSGQFF
few TRBD2 TRBJ2-3 TRBV20-1 TGCAGTACTACTTATAGCGGGAGCGGAGATACGCAGTATTTT CSTTYSGSGDTQYF
few TRBD2 TRBJ2-2 TRBV29-1 TGCAGCGTTCGTAGCGGGATGAACACCGGGGAGCTGTTTTTT CSVRSGMNTGELFF